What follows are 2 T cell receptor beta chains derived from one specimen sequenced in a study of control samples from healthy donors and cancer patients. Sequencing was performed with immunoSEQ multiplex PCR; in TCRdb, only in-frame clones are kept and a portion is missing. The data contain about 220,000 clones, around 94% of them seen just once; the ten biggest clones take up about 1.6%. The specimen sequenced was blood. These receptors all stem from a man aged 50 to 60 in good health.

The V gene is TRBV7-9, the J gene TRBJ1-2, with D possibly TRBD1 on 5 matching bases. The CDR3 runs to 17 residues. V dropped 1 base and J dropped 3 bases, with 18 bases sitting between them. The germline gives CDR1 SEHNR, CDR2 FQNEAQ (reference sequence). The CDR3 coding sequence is TGTGCCAGCAGCTTAGTTAGATTGGCAGGGAGAGACTATGGCTACACCTTC. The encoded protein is CASSLVRLAGRDYGYTF.

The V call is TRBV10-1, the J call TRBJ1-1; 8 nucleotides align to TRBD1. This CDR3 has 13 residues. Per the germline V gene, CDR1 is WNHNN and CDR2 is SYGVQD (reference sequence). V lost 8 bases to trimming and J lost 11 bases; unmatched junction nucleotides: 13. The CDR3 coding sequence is TGCGCCAGCCGCAGACAGGGGCGCCCGAGGGCTTTCTTT. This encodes CASRRQGRPRAFF.